The 11 T cell receptor beta chains given below trace back to one sample, sequenced in a study of blood T cell repertoires in COVID-19 (dated by TCRdb to 2019 to 2021). The library relied on the immunoSEQ multiplex PCR assay. TCRdb took over this immuneACCESS table, retaining in-frame rearrangements with V and J assigned. Such tables are incomplete; in checked studies, under half of the missing clones stem from an unresolved V gene, and the remainder is unexplained. Counted in this sample were 25,000 to 30,000 clones; around four fifths of them appeared once. The ten most abundant clones make up about 40% of the sample. The sequencing input was peripheral blood. The receptors originated from a man aged 65-85 years with acute or convalescent COVID-19.

This rearrangement joins TRBV5-5 to TRBJ2-3; D gene ambiguous. This CDR3 contains 15 residues. The germline gives CDR1 SGHKS, CDR2 YYEKEE (reference sequence). V gave up 0 bases and J gave up 0 bases, with 8 bases separating them. CDR3 DNA: TGTGCCAGCAGCTTGGACCCGACTAGCACAGATACGCAGTATTTT. Its translation: CASSLDPTSTDTQYF.

The V and J genes are TRBV2 and TRBJ2-1; perhaps TRBD2 as D (6 bases). Germline CDR1 SNHLY, CDR2 FYNNEI. The CDR3 sequence is 11 residues long. The ends were cut back, 7 bases at V and 9 bases at J, with 10 bases in the middle. This chain's CDR3 is CASTRGFEQFF. In DNA form, the CDR3 reads TGTGCCAGCACGCGGGGATTTGAGCAGTTCTTC.

This chain links TRBV7-3 with TRBJ2-3; the match to TRBD2 covers 14 bases. Per germline, CDR1 SGHTA and CDR2 FQGTGA. Losses at the gene ends were 5 bases for V and 6 bases for J; bases not matched to a gene: 7. The CDR3 is 16 amino acids. This CDR3 is CASSLGLAGGLDTQYF. CDR3 nucleotides: TGTGCCAGCAGCCTAGGACTAGCGGGAGGACTGGATACGCAGTATTTT.

The count of this clone is one. The chain combines TRBV23-1 with TRBJ2-5; 9 nucleotides align to TRBD1. TRBV23-1 is known as an ORF, though its function is uncertain. The V gene end was trimmed by 3 bases and the J gene end by 0 bases; junction bases not matched to a gene: 11. The CDR3 length is 18 residues. CDR3: CASSQSASGQGNQETQYF. CDR3 bases: TGCGCCAGCAGTCAGTCGGCCTCCGGACAGGGGAACCAAGAGACCCAGTACTTC.

This chain links TRBV12-2 with TRBJ2-3; TRBD1, the table's D call, lacks a check against the DNA. TRBV12-2 is a known pseudogene. CDR3 length equals 15 residues. CDR3 sequence: CASRGVVWGRHTQYF. The CDR3, as DNA: TGTGCAAGTCGTGGGGTAGTCTGGGGGCGACATACGCAGTATTTT.

CDR3 DNA: TGTGCCAGCAGAAAACAGGGGTATGACTATGGCTACACCTTC. It yields the protein CASRKQGYDYGYTF. The chain employs TRBV2 and TRBJ1-2, with TRBD1 matching 7 bases. The J segment lost 3 bases and the V segment lost 6 bases, leaving 7 bases of the junction unmatched. This CDR3 contains 14 residues. Per the germline V gene, CDR1 is SNHLY and CDR2 is FYNNEI.

Written as DNA, the CDR3 is TGTGCCAGCAGCCATGGGACAGGCCCCTACGAGCAGTACTTC. It is translated as CASSHGTGPYEQYF. This chain links TRBV5-5 with TRBJ2-7; TRBD1 matches at 8 bases. Trimming removed 4 bases from V and 2 bases from J; junction bases left unmatched: 5. Per the germline V gene, CDR1 is SGHKS and CDR2 is YYEKEE (reference sequence). This CDR3 has 14 amino acids.

The gene calls are TRBV27 and TRBJ2-5, with TRBD1 matching 9 bases. The CDR3 consists of 16 residues. V lost 3 bases, J lost 4 bases, and 9 bases stayed unmatched. Germline loops: CDR1 MNHEY, CDR2 SMNVEV (reference sequence). CDR3 nucleotide sequence: TGTGCCAGCAGTTTCTACCGGGACAGGGATCGAGAGACCCAGTACTTC. Translated: CASSFYRDRDRETQYF.

The V call is TRBV7-6, the J call TRBJ2-5, with TRBD2 as a possible D gene (5 bases). This CDR3 comprises 15 residues. V lost 5 bases to trimming and J lost 4 bases, with 17 bases between them. Germline loops: CDR1 SGHVS, CDR2 FNYEAQ. CDR3 amino acids: CASSPTGMSLETQYF. In DNA form, the CDR3 reads TGTGCCAGCAGCCCGACCGGGATGAGTTTAGAGACCCAGTACTTC.

The chain joins TRBV11-3 to TRBJ1-1; D unresolved. The CDR3 consists of 15 residues. With 2 bases removed from V and 0 bases from J, the gap between germline ends came to 10 bases. Germline V gives CDR1 SGHNT, CDR2 YENEEA. The CDR3 is CASSLSLGMNTEAFF. CDR3 sequence (DNA): TGTGCCAGCAGCTTATCACTAGGGATGAACACTGAAGCTTTCTTT.

The gene calls are TRBV7-3 and TRBJ2-1, with TRBD1 matching over 11 bases. V lost 5 bases to trimming and J lost 4 bases; unmatched junction nucleotides: 7. There are 16 residues in the CDR3. Germline CDR1 and CDR2: SGHTA and FQGTGA. CDR3 amino acids: CASSLEGTGGYNEQFF. CDR3 bases: TGTGCCAGCAGCCTCGAAGGGACAGGGGGTTACAATGAGCAGTTCTTC.